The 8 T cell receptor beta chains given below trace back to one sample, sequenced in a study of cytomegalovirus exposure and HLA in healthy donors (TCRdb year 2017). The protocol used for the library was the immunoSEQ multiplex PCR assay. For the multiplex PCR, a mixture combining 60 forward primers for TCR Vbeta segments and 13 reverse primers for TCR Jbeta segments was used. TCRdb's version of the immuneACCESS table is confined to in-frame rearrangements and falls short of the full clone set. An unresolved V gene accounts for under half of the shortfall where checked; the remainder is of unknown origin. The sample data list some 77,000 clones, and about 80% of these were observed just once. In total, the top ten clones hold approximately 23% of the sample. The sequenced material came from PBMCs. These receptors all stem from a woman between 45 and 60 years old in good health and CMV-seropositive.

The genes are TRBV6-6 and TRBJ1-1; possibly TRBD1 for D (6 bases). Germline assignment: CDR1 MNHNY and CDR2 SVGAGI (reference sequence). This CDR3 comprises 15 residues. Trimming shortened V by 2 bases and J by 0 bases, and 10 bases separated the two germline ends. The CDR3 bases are TGTGCCAGCAGTTACCGCCAGGGGATGAACACTGAAGCTTTCTTT. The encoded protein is CASSYRQGMNTEAFF.

The CDR3, as DNA: TGTGCCAGCAGCTTTGGCGGGAACACTGAAGCTTTCTTT. Its translation is CASSFGGNTEAFF. The chain joins TRBV7-9 to TRBJ1-1; D is undetermined. This CDR3 has 13 residues. V lost 3 bases to trimming and J lost 1 base, with 6 bases between them. Germline lookup yields CDR1 SEHNR and CDR2 FQNEAQ (reference sequence).

The CDR3 region is CASSQGETFSYEQYF. As DNA, the CDR3 is TGTGCCAGCAGCCAGGGGGAAACCTTCTCCTACGAGCAGTACTTC. The gene calls are TRBV6-1 and TRBJ2-7, with 7 bases identical to TRBD1. V trimming: 6 bases; J trimming: 0 bases; junction bases outside the gene matches: 8. CDR3 length equals 15 residues. The germline gives CDR1 MNHNS, CDR2 SASEGT.

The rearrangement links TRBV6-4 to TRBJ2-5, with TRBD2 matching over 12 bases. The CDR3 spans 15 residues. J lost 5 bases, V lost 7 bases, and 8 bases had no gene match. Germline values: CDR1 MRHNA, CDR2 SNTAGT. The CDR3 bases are TGTGCCAGCAACTCGACTAGCGGGAGAGGGGAGACCCAGTACTTC. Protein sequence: CASNSTSGRGETQYF.

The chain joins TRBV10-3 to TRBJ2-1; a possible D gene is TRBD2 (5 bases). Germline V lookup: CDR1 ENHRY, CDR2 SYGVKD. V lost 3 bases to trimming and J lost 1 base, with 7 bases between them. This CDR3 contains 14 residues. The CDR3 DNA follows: TGTGCCATCAGTGATGGACTGTCCTACAATGAGCAGTTCTTC. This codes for CAISDGLSYNEQFF.

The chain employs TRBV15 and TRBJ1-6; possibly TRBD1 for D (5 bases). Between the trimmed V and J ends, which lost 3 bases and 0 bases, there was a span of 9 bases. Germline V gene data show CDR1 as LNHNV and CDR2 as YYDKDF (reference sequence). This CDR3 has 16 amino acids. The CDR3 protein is CATSRGEVSYNSPLHF. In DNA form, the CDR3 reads TGTGCCACCAGCAGGGGGGAGGTCTCCTATAATTCACCCCTCCACTTT. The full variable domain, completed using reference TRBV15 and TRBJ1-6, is DAMVIQNPRYQVTQFGKPVTLSCSQTLNHNVMYWYQQKSSQAPKLLFHYYDKDFNNEADTPDNFQSRRPNTSFCFLDIRSPGLGDTAMYLCATSRGEVSYNSPLHFGNGTRLTVT.

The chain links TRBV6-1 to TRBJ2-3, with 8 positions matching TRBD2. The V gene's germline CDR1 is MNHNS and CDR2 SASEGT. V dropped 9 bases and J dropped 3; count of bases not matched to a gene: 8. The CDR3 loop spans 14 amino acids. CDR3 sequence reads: CAREAGVETDTQYF. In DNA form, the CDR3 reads TGTGCCAGGGAAGCGGGGGTCGAGACAGATACGCAGTATTTT.

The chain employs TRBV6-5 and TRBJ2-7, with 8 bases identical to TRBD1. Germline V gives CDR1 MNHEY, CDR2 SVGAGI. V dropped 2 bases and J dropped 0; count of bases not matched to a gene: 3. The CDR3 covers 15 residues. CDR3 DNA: TGTGCCAGCAGTTACGGGACAGGCATCTCCTACGAGCAGTACTTC. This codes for CASSYGTGISYEQYF.